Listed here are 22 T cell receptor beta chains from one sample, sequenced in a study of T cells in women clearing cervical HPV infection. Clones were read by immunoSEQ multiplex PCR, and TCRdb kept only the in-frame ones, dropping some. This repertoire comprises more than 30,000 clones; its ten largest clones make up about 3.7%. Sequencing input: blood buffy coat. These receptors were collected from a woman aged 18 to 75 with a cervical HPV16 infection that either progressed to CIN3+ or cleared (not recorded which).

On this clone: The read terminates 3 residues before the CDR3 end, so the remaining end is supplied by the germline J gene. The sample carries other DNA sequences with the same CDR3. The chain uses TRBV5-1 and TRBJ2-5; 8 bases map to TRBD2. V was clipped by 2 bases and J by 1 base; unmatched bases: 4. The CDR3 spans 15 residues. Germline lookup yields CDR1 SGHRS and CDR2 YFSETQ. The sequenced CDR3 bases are TGCGCCAGCAGCTTCTCGGGGGGGACCCAAGAGACC. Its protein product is CASSFSGGTQET. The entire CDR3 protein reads CASSFSGGTQETQYF.

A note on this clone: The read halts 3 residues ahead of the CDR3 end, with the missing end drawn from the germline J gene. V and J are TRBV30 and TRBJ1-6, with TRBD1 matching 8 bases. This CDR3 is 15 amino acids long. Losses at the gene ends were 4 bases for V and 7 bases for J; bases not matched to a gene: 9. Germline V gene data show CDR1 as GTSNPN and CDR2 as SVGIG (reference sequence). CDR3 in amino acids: CAWTAPDRDNSPLHF. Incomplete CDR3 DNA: TGTGCCTGGACCGCCCCGGACAGGGACAATTCACCC.

Here the CDR3 reads CASAVGGENYEQYF. CDR3 DNA (partial): TGTGCCAGCGCGGTAGGGGGGGAAAACTACGAG. V gene TRBV4-2 combines with J gene TRBJ2-7; D may be TRBD2 (7 bases). Sequencing ends 3 residues short of the CDR3 end; the germline J gene provides the rest. CDR1 and CDR2 from the germline V gene are LGHNA and YNFKEQ. Trimming left V 8 bases short and J 3 bases short, with 17 bases between. The CDR3 is 14 residues long.

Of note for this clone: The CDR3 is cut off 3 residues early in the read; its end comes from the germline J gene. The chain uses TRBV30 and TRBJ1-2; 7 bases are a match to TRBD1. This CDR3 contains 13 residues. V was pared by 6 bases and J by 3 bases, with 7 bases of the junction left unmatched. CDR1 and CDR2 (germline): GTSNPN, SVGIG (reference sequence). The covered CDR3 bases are TGTGCCTGTTTTGACAGGGAGGACTATGGC. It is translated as CACFDREDYG. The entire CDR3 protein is CACFDREDYGYTF.

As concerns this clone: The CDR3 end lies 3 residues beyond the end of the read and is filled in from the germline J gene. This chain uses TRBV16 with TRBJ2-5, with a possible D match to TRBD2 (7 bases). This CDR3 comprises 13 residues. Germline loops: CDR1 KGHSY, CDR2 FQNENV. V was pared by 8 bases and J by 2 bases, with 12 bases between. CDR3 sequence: CASSRGTQETQYF. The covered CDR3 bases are TGTGCCAGCTCGCGGGGGACACAAGAGACC.

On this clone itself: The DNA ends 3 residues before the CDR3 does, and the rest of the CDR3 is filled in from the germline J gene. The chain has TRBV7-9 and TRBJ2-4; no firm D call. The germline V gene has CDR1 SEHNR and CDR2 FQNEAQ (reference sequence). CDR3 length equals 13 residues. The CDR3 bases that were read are TGTGCCAGCAGCTCAACGGCTAACTATGGT. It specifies CASSSTANYG. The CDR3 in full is CASSSTANYGQYF. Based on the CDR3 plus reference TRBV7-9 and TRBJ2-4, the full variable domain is DTGVSQNPRHKITKRGQNVTFRCDPISEHNRLYWYRQTLGQGPEFLTYFQNEAQLEKSRLLSDRFSAERPKGSFSTLEIQRTEQGDSAMYLCASSSTANYGQYFGAGTRLSVL.

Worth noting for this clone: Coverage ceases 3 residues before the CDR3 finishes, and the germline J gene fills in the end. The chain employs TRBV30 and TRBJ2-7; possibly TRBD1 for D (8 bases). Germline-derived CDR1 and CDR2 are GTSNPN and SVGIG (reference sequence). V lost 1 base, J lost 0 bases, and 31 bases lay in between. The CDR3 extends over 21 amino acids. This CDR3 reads CAWSGHPGGTGLIHGSYEQYF. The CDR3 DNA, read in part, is TGTGCCTGGAGTGGGCACCCCGGGGGGACAGGATTAATTCATGGCTCCTACGAG.

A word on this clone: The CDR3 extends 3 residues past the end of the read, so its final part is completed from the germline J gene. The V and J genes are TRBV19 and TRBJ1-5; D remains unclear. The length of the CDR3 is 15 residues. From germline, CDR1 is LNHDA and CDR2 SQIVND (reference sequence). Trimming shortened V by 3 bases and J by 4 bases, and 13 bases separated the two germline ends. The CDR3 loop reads CASSIEGLKNQPQHF. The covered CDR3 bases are TGTGCCAGTAGTATTGAAGGACTAAAGAATCAGCCC.

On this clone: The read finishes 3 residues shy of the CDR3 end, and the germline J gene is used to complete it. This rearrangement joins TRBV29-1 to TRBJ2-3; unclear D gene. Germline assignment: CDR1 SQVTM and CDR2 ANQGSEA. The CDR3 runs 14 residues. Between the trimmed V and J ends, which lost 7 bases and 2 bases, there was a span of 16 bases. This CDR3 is CSAPTQEYTDTQYF. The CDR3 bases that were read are TGCAGCGCCCCGACCCAGGAGTACACAGATACG.

CDR3 protein: CSVERDSGGDTQYF. The DNA read from the CDR3 is TGCAGCGTCGAGAGGGATTCAGGGGGAGATACG. This sequence joins TRBV29-1 and TRBJ2-3, with 7 positions matching TRBD1. Read sequence stops 3 residues before the CDR3 end, and the germline J gene provides the missing end. Trimming took 6 bases from V and 5 from J; bases not matched to a gene: 11. From germline, CDR1 is SQVTM and CDR2 ANQGSEA. The CDR3 extends over 14 amino acids.

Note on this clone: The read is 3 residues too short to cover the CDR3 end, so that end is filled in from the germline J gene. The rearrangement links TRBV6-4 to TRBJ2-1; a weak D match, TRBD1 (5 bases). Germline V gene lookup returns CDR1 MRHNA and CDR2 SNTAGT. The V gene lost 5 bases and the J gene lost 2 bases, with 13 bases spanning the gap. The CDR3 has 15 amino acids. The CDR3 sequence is CASSIGQEPYNEQFF. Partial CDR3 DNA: TGTGCCAGCAGTATAGGACAAGAACCCTACAATGAG.

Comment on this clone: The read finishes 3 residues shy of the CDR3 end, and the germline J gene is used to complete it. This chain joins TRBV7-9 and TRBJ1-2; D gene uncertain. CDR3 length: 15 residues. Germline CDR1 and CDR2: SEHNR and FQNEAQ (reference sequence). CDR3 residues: CASSPPTSGTYDYTF. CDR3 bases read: TGTGCCAGCAGCCCTCCTACTAGCGGTACCTACGAC.

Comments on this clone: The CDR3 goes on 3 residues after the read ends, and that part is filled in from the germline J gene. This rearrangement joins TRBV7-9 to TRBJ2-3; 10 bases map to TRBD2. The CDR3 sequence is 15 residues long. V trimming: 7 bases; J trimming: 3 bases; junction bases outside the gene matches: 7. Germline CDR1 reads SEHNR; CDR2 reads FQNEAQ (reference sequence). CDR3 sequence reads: CASTISGGPTDTQYF. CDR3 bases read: TGTGCCAGCACCATTAGCGGGGGGCCGACAGATACG. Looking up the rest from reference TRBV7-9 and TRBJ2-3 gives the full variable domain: DTGVSQNPRHKITKRGQNVTFRCDPISEHNRLYWYRQTLGQGPEFLTYFQNEAQLEKSRLLSDRFSAERPKGSFSTLEIQRTEQGDSAMYLCASTISGGPTDTQYFGPGTRLTVL.

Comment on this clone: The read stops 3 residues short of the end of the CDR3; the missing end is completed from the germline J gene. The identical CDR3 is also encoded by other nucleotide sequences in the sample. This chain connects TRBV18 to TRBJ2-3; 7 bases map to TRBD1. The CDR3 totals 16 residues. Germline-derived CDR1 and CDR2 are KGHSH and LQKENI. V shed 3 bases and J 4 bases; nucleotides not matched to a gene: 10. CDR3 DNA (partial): TGTGCCAGCTCACCCGCCTCGACAGGGAGATCAGATACG. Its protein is CASSPASTGRSDT. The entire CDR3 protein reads CASSPASTGRSDTQYF. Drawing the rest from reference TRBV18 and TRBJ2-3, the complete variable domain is NAGVMQNPRHLVRRRGQEARLRCSPMKGHSHVYWYRQLPEEGLKFMVYLQKENIIDESGMPKERFSAEFPKEGPSILRIQQVVRGDSAAYFCASSPASTGRSDTQYFGPGTRLTVL.

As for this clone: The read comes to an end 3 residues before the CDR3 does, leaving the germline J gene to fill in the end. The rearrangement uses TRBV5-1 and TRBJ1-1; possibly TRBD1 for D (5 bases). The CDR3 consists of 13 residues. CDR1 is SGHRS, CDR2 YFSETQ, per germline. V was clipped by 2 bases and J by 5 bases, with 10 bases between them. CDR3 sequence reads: CASSFGGGTEAFF. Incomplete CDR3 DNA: TGCGCCAGCAGCTTTGGGGGGGGAACTGAA.

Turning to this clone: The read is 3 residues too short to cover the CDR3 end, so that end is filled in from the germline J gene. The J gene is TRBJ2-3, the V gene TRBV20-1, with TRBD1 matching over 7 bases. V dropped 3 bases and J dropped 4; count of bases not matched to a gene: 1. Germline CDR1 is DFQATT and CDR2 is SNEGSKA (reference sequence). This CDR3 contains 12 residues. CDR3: CSASTGADTQYF. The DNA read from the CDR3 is TGCAGTGCTAGTACAGGGGCAGATACG.

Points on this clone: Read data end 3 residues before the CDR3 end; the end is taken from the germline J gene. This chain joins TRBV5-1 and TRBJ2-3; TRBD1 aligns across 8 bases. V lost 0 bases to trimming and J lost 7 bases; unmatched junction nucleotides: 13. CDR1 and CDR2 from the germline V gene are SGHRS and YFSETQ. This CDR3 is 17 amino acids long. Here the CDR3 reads CASSLERARGLRYTQYF. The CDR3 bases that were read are TGCGCCAGCAGCTTGGAGAGGGCCAGGGGGCTTCGTTATACG.

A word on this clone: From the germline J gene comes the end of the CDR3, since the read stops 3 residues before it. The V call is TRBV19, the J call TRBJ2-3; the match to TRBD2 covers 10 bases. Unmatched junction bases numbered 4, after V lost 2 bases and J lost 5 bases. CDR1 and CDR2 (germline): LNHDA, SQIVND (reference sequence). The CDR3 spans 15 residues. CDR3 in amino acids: CASSIIERGGDTQYF. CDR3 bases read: TGTGCCAGTAGTATAATCGAGCGGGGGGGAGATACG.

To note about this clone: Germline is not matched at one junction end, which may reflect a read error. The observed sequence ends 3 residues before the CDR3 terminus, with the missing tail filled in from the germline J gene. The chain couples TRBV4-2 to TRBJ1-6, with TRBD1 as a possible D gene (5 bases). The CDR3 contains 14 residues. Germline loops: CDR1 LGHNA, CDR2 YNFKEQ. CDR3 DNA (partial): TGCGCCAGCAGCCCGGAGGGCCAGGGTTCACCC. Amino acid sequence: CASSPEGQGSP. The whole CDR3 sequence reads CASSPEGQGSPLHF.

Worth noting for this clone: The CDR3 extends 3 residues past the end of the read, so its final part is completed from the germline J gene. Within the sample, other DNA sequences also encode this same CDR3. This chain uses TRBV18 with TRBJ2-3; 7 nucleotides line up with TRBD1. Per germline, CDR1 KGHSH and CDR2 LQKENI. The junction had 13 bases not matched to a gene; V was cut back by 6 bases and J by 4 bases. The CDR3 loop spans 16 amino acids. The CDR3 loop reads CASSPASTGRSDTQYF. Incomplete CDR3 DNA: TGTGCCAGCTCCCCCGCCTCGACAGGGAGATCAGATACG.

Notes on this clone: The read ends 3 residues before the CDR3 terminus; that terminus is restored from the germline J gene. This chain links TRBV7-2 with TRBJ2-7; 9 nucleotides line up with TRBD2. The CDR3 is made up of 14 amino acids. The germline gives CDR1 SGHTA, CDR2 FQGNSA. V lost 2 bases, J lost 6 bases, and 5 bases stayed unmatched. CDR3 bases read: TGTGCCAGCAGCTTACTCGCGGGAGGGCCCGAG. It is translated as CASSLLAGGPE. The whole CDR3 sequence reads CASSLLAGGPEQYF. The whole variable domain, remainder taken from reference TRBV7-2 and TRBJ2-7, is GAGVSQSPSNKVTEKGKDVELRCDPISGHTALYWYRQSLGQGLEFLIYFQGNSAPDKSGLPSDRFSAERTGGSVSTLTIQRTQQEDSAVYLCASSLLAGGPEQYFGPGTRLTVT.

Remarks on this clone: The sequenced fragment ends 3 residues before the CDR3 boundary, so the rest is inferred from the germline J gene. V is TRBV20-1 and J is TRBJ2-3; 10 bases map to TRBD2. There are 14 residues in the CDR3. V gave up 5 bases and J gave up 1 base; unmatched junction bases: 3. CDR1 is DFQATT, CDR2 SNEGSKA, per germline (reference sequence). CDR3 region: CSAEAGGGTDTQYF. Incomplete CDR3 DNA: TGCAGTGCTGAAGCGGGAGGGGGCACAGATACG.